The clone carrying this T cell receptor (beta chain) has at least ten counts. The target antigen is unknown. Each diagnosis was grounded in clinical symptoms, serum thyroxine and TRAb, thyroid ultrasound, and orbital computed tomography. This specimen comes from a study of T cells in Graves' hyperthyroidism and ophthalmopathy. RNA transcripts served as the template for amplifying TCR beta CDR3 regions. An initial round of RT-PCR targeting the TCR CDR3 relied on the HTBI primer set. TCRdb called the multiplex PCR reads again in MiXCR, with one record for every CDR3 protein. The sample shows some 580,000 distinct CDR3 sequences, around 15% of them seen only once. Study-level points and caveats: Ophthalmopathy was predicted by the model a median of around 5.9 months ahead of onset.

Unmatched junction bases numbered 5, after V lost 4 bases and J lost 4 bases. Germline V lookup: CDR1 SGHRS, CDR2 YFSETQ. The CDR3 is 13 residues long. This chain links TRBV5-1 with TRBJ2-7; 7 bases are a match to TRBD1. The receptor was isolated from a woman aged 40 to 49 with Graves' ophthalmopathy. Sample: blood. In nucleotides, the CDR3 is TGCGCCAGCAGCATCGGGACAGCTTACGAGCAGTACTTC. It encodes CASSIGTAYEQYF. Full variable domain (remainder filled in from reference TRBV5-1 and TRBJ2-7): KAGVTQTPRYLIKTRGQQVTLSCSPISGHRSVSWYQQTPGQGLQFLFEYFSETQRNKGNFPGRFSGRQFSNSRSEMNVSTLELGDSALYLCASSIGTAYEQYFGPGTRLTVT.